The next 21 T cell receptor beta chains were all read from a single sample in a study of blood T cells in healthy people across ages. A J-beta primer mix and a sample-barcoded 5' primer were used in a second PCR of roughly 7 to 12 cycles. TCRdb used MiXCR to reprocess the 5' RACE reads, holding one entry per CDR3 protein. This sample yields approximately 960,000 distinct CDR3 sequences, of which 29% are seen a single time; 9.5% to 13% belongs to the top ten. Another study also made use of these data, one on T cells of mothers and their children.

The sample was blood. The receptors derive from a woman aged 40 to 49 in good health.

The CDR3 loop is CSAPRASSTEAFF. In DNA, the CDR3 is TGCAGTGCCCCGAGGGCATCGAGTACTGAAGCTTTCTTT. V and J are TRBV20-1 and TRBJ1-1; D gene uncertain. CDR1 is DFQATT, CDR2 SNEGSKA, per germline (reference sequence). CDR3 size: 13 residues. V was clipped by 6 bases and J by 5 bases, with 16 bases between them.

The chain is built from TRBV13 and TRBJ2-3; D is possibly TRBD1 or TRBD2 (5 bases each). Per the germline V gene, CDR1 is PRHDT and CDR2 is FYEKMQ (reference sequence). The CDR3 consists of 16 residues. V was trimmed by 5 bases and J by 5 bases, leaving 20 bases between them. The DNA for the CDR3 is TGTGCCAGCAGCCTAGAGAGGGGACCCGCTGGAGATACGCAGTATTTT. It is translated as CASSLERGPAGDTQYF.

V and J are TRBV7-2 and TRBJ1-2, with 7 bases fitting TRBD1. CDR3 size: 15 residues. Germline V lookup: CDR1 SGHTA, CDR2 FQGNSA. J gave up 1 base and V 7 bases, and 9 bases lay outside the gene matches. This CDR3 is CASTSGGPLNYGYTF. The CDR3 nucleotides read TGTGCCAGCACCTCAGGGGGACCGCTTAACTATGGCTACACCTTC.

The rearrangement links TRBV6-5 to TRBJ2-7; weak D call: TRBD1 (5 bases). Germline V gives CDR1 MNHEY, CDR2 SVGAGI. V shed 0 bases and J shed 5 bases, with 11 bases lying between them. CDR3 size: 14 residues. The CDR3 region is CASSYSPGINEQYF. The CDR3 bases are TGTGCCAGCAGTTACTCGCCAGGGATAAACGAGCAGTACTTC.

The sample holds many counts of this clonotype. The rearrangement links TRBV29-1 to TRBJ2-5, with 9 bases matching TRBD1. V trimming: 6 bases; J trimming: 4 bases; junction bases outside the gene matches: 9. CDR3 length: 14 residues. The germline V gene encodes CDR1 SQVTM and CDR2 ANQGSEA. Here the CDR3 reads CSVDTGGEGETQYF. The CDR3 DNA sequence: TGCAGCGTGGATACAGGGGGCGAGGGAGAGACCCAGTACTTC.

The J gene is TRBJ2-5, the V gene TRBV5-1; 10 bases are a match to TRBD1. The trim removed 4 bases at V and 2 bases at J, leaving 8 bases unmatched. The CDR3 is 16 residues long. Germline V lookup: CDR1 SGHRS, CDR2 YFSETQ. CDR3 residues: CASSPGTGAGQETQYF. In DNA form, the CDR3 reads TGCGCCAGCAGCCCGGGGACAGGGGCTGGGCAAGAGACCCAGTACTTC.

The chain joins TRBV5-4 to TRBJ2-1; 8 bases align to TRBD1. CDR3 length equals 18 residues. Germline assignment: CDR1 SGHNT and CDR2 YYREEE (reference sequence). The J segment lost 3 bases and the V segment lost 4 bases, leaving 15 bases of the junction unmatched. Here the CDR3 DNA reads TGTGCCAGCAGCATCCTGCCCCGCGGGACAGGAGACTACAATGAGCAGTTCTTC. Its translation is CASSILPRGTGDYNEQFF.

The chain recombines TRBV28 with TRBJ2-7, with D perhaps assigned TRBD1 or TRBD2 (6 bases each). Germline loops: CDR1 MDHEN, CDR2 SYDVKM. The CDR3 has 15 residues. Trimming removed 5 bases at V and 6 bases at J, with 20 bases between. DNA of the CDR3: TGTGCCAGCAGTCCGGGGGCGGGACACCTTACCGAGCAGTACTTC. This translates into CASSPGAGHLTEQYF.

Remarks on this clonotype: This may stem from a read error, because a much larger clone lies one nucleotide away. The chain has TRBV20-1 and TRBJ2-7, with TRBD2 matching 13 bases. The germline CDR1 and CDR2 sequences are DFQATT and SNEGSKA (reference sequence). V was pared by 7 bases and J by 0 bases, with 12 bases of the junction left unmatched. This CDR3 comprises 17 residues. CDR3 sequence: CSVLARTSGGISYEQYF. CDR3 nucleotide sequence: TGCAGTGTCCTAGCTAGGACTAGCGGGGGAATCTCCTACGAGCAGTACTTC.

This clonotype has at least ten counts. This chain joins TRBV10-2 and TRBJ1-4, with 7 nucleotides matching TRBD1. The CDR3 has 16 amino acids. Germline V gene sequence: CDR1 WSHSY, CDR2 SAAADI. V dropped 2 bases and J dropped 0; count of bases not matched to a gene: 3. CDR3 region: CASSEGTVATNEKLFF. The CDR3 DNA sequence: TGCGCCAGCAGTGAGGGGACAGTCGCAACTAATGAAAAACTGTTTTTT.

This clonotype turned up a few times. The CDR3 spells CAWSNGVYEQYF. The CDR3 DNA reads as TGTGCCTGGAGTAACGGGGTTTACGAGCAGTACTTC. This chain links TRBV30 with TRBJ2-7, with D possibly being TRBD2 (5 bases). The CDR3 is 12 residues long. The germline V gene has CDR1 GTSNPN and CDR2 SVGIG (reference sequence). Trimming took 2 bases from V and 4 from J, leaving 9 bases between them.

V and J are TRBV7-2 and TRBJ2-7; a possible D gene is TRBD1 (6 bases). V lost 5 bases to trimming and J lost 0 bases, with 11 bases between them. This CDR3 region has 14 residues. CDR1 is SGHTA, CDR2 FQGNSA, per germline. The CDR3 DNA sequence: TGTGCCAGCAGCGCAAACAGGGTCTCCTACGAGCAGTACTTC. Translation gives CASSANRVSYEQYF. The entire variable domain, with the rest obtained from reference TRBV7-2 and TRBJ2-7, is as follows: GAGVSQSPSNKVTEKGKDVELRCDPISGHTALYWYRQSLGQGLEFLIYFQGNSAPDKSGLPSDRFSAERTGGSVSTLTIQRTQQEDSAVYLCASSANRVSYEQYFGPGTRLTVT.

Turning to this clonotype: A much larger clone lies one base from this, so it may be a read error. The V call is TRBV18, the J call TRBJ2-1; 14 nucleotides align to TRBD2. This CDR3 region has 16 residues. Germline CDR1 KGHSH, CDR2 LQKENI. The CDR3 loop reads CASSRTSGGLYNEQSF. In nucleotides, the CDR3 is TGTGCCAGCTCAAGGACTAGCGGGGGGCTCTACAATGAGCAGTCCTTC.

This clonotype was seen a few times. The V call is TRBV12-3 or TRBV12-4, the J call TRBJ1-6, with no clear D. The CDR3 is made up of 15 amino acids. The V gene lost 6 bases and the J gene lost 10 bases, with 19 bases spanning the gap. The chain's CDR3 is CASSPTRGARSPLHF. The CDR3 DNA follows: TGTGCCAGCAGCCCCACTCGGGGTGCGCGATCACCCCTCCACTTT.

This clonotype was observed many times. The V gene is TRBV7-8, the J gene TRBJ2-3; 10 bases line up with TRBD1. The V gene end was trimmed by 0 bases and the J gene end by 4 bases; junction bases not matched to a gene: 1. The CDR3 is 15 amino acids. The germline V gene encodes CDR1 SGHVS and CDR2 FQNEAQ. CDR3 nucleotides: TGTGCCAGCAGCTTAGCAGGGACAGGGGCAGATACGCAGTATTTT. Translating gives CASSLAGTGADTQYF.

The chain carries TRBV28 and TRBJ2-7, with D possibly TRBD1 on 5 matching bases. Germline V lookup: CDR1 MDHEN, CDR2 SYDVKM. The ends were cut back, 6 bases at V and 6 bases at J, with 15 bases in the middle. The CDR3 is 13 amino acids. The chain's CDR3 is CASSQWGPGEQYF. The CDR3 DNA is TGTGCCAGCAGCCAGTGGGGCCCGGGCGAGCAGTACTTC.

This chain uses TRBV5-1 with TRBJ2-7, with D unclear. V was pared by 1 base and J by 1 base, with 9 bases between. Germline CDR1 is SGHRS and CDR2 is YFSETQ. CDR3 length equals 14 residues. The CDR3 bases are TGCGCCAGCAGCTTGCCGGCAGGTTCCTACGAGCAGTACTTC. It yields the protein CASSLPAGSYEQYF. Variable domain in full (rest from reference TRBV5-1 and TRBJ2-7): KAGVTQTPRYLIKTRGQQVTLSCSPISGHRSVSWYQQTPGQGLQFLFEYFSETQRNKGNFPGRFSGRQFSNSRSEMNVSTLELGDSALYLCASSLPAGSYEQYFGPGTRLTVT.

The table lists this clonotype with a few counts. The CDR3 loop reads CATGTPNEKLFF. The CDR3 DNA reads as TGTGCCACCGGGACACCAAATGAAAAACTGTTTTTT. The genes are TRBV28 and TRBJ1-4; TRBD1 is a possible D gene (6 bases). The CDR3 is 12 amino acids. Germline lookup yields CDR1 MDHEN and CDR2 SYDVKM. The V gene lost 10 bases and the J gene lost 5 bases, with 11 bases spanning the gap.

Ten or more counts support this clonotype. This CDR3 is CASTHSAQGRTYEQYF. DNA of the CDR3: TGCGCCAGCACCCATTCGGCACAGGGGCGAACCTACGAGCAGTACTTC. The V gene is TRBV5-1, the J gene TRBJ2-7; 7 bases line up with TRBD1. The CDR3 is 16 amino acids. The germline gives CDR1 SGHRS, CDR2 YFSETQ. With 6 bases clipped from V and 2 bases from J, the junction kept 14 bases outside the gene matches.

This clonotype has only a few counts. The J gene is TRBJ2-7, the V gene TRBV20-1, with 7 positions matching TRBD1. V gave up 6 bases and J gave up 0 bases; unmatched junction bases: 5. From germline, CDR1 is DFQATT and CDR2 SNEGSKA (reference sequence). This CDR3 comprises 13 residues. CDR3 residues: CSAVDRASYEQYF. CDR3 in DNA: TGCAGTGCCGTCGACAGGGCCTCCTACGAGCAGTACTTC.

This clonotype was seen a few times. Here the CDR3 DNA reads TGTGCCAGCGCTTCCTCAGGGGATGAAGGCTACACCTTC. Translating it yields CASASSGDEGYTF. The rearrangement joins TRBV6-6 to TRBJ1-2, with TRBD1 as a possible D gene (6 bases). Trimming removed 8 bases at V and 8 bases at J, with 18 bases between. Germline CDR1 reads MNHNY; CDR2 reads SVGAGI (reference sequence). The CDR3 runs 13 residues.